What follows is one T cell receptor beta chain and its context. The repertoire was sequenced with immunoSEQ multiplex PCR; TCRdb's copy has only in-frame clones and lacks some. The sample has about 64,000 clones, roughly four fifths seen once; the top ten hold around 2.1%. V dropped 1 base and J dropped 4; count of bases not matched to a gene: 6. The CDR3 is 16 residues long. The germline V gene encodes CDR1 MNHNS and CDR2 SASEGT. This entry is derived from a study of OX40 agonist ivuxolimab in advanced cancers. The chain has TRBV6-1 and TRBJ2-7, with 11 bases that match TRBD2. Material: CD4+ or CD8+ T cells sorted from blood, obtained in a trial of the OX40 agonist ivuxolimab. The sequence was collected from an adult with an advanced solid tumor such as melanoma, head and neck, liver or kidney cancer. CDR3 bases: TGTGCCAGCAGTGAAGGGCTAGCGGGGGGCTGGTACGAGCAGTACTTC. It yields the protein CASSEGLAGGWYEQYF.